Described below is a single T cell receptor beta chain sequence and its context. The antigen is not known. This CDR3 is 14 amino acids long. The V gene lost 4 bases and the J gene lost 4 bases, with 12 bases spanning the gap. Germline V CDR1 and CDR2: SGDLS, YYNGEE. This record comes from a study of OX40 agonist ivuxolimab in advanced cancers. Study details: Subjects had a mean age of approximately 60 years, with a range of about 23 to 90; around 83% were male. Study outcomes and limitations: Still undetermined is the antigen specificity of the expanded peripheral T cells. Relative to CD4+, CD8+ T cells held more expanded clones on average. Nonresponders, in some cases, also had low normalized T-cell clonal expansion.

Data came from immunoSEQ multiplex PCR; TCRdb stores just in-frame clones and leaves some out. The profile shows approximately 68,000 clones, approximately 81% of them singletons. This TCR was sampled from an adult with an advanced solid tumor such as melanoma, head and neck, liver or kidney cancer. V is TRBV9 and J is TRBJ2-1; D is ambiguous. Sequenced material: CD4+ or CD8+ T cells sorted from blood, taken in a trial of the OX40 agonist ivuxolimab. Written as DNA, the CDR3 is TGTGCCAGCAGCCCACGGACGGAGTACAATGAGCAGTTCTTC. It specifies CASSPRTEYNEQFF.